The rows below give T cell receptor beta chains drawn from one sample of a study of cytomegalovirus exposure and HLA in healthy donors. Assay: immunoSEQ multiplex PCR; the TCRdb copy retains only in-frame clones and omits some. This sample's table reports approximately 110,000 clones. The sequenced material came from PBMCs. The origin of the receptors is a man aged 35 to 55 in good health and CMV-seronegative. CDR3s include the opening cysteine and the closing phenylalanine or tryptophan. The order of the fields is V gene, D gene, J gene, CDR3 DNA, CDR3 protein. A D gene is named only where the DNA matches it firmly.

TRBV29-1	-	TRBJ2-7	TGCAGCGTGGGGCTAGATTCGTACGAGCAGTACTTC	CSVGLDSYEQYF
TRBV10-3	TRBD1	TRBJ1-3	TGTGCCATCAGTGTGGACAGGGTGGGCGGAAACACCATATATTTT	CAISVDRVGGNTIYF
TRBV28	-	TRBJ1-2	TGTGCCAGCAGGGGCCTAGGACAAGCTAACTATGGCTACACCTTC	CASRGLGQANYGYTF
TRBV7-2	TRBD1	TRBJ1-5	TGTGCCAGCAGCCCACAGGGGGACCAGCCCCAGCATTTT	CASSPQGDQPQHF
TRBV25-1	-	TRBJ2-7	TGTGCCAGCAGTGTCCCACGGGGCTACGAGCAGTACTTC	CASSVPRGYEQYF
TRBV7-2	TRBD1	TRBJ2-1	TGTGCCAGCAGCTTCCGGACAGGAACCTACAATGAGCAGTTCTTC	CASSFRTGTYNEQFF
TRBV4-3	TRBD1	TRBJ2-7	TGCGCCAGCAGCCCACAGGGGGCAGCAGGGTACGAGCAGTACTTC	CASSPQGAAGYEQYF
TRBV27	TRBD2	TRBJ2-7	TGTGCCAGCAGTTTAGGATTTAGCGGGACCCGAACCTACGAGCAGTACTTC	CASSLGFSGTRTYEQYF
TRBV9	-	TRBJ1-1	TGTGCCAGCAGCCTCATGGGTGCAGGGAACACTGAAGCTTTCTTT	CASSLMGAGNTEAFF
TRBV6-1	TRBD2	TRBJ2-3	TGTGCCAGCAGGGACCTAGCGGGAGGGGTCAATACGCAGTATTTT	CASRDLAGGVNTQYF
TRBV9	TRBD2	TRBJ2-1	TGTGCCAGCAGCGTAGATAGCGGGGGCACCTACAATGAGCAGTTCTTC	CASSVDSGGTYNEQFF
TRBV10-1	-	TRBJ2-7	TGCGCCAGCAGTGAGTCGCGGGCGGCCAACGAGCAGTACTTC	CASSESRAANEQYF
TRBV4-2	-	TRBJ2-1	TGTGCCAGCAGCGGGGGTCGGGGGGCGAATGAGCAGTTCTTC	CASSGGRGANEQFF
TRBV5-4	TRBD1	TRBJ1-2	TGTGCCAGCAGCTTGGGGGGACAGGGCCTATTCGGGGGCTACACCTTC	CASSLGGQGLFGGYTF
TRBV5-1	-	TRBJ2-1	TGCGCCAGCAGCTTGGACAGCTCCTACAATGAGCAGTTCTTC	CASSLDSSYNEQFF
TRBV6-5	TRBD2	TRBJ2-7	TGTGCCAGCAGTTACTCTACTAGCGGAACCTACGAGCAGTACTTC	CASSYSTSGTYEQYF